This T cell receptor beta chain is from a study of memory CD4+ T cells and cytomegalovirus serostatus. Single viable CD3+CD4+CD8-CD45RO+ cells were sorted as the memory CD4+ T cells. Assay: immunoSEQ multiplex PCR; the TCRdb copy retains only in-frame clones and omits some. This sample has about 56,000 clones; about 80% occur once, and the top ten carry roughly 0.4%. The CDR3 consists of 15 residues. V lost 8 bases and J lost 1; bases outside the gene matches: 9. From germline, CDR1 is MDHEN and CDR2 SYDVKM. The V call is TRBV28, the J call TRBJ2-5; 8 positions match TRBD1. The receptor was derived from an adult in good health and CMV-seronegative. Sequenced input: memory CD4+ T cells from blood. The CDR3 bases are TGTGCCAGCGGGTCCCGACAGGGGTCCCAAGAGACCCAGTACTTC. Protein sequence: CASGSRQGSQETQYF.